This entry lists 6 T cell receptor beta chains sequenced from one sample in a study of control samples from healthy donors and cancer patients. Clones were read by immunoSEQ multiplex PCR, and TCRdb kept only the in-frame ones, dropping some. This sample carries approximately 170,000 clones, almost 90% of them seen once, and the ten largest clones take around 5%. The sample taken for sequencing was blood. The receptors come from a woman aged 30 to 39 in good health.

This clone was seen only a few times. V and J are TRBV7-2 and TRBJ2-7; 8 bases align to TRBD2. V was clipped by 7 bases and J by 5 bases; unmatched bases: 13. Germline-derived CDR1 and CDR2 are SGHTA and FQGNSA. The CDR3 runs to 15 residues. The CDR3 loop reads CASNFQAGAGDEQYF. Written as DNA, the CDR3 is TGTGCCAGCAACTTCCAAGCGGGAGCGGGAGACGAGCAGTACTTC.

The DNA of the CDR3 is TGTGCCAGCAGTTTCTACGAGCAGTACTTC. It specifies CASSFYEQYF. The V call is TRBV6-5, the J call TRBJ2-7; no firm D call. The CDR3 is made up of 10 amino acids. CDR1 MNHEY and CDR2 SVGAGI come from the germline V gene. Deletions cut 4 bases from V and 3 bases from J, with 1 base between.

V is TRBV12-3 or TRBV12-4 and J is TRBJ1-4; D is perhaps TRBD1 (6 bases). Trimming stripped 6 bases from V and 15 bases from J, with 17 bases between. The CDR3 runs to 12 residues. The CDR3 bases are TGTGCCAGCAGGAACGGGGGGGGCCAAGTGTTTTTT. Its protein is CASRNGGGQVFF.

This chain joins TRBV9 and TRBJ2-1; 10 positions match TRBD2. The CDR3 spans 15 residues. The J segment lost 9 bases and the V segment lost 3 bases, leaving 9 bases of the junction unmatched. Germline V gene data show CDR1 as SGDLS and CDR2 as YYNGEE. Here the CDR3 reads CASSASGGATSEQFF. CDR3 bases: TGTGCCAGCAGCGCGAGCGGGGGGGCTACTAGTGAGCAGTTCTTC. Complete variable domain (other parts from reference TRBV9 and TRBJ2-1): DSGVTQTPKHLITATGQRVTLRCSPRSGDLSVYWYQQSLDQGLQFLIQYYNGEERAKGNILERFSAQQFPDLHSELNLSSLELGDSALYFCASSASGGATSEQFFGPGTRLTVL.

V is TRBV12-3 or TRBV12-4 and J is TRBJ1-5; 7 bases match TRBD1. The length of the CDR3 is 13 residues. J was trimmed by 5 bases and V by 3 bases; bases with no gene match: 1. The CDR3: CASSFTGDQPQHF. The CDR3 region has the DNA TGTGCCAGCAGTTTTACAGGGGATCAGCCCCAGCATTTT.

In nucleotides, the CDR3 is TGTGCCAGCACCCTTAGCAGGGTTACTGAAGCTTTCTTT. Amino acid sequence: CASTLSRVTEAFF. The genes are TRBV12-3 or TRBV12-4 and TRBJ1-1; D is possibly TRBD1 (5 bases). Trimming pared 7 bases from V and 5 bases from J, leaving 14 bases between. The length of the CDR3 is 13 residues.